The 14 T cell receptor beta chains given below trace back to one sample, sequenced in a study of blood T cell repertoires in COVID-19. The repertoire was sequenced with immunoSEQ multiplex PCR; TCRdb's copy has only in-frame clones and lacks some. The sample consists of hundreds of thousands of clones, 85% to 90% of them appearing once. The sequencing input was peripheral blood. These receptors all come from a woman aged 18-29 years with acute or convalescent COVID-19.

Concerning this clone: Other nucleotide sequences in the sample specify the same CDR3. The J gene is TRBJ1-2, the V gene TRBV27; the D gene is possibly TRBD1 (6 bases). The CDR3 runs to 13 residues. Germline loops: CDR1 MNHEY, CDR2 SMNVEV (reference sequence). The V end lost 5 bases, the J end lost 2 bases, and 9 bases lay between the germline ends. The CDR3: CASSPGQNYGYTF. The CDR3 DNA is TGTGCCAGCAGTCCTGGACAGAACTATGGCTACACCTTC.

This chain connects TRBV30 to TRBJ1-2, with D tentatively TRBD1 (6 bases). The CDR3 length is 13 residues. V gave up 1 base and J gave up 4 bases, with 10 bases separating them. Germline CDR1 and CDR2: GTSNPN and SVGIG (reference sequence). The CDR3 sequence: CAWSGRGPYGYTF. The DNA of the CDR3 is TGTGCCTGGAGTGGCAGGGGACCCTATGGCTACACCTTC.

The chain carries TRBV3-1 (or the pseudogene TRBV3-2) and TRBJ2-3, with 8 bases lining up with TRBD2. The CDR3 extends over 15 amino acids. The trim removed 4 bases at V and 0 bases at J, leaving 3 bases unmatched. Per germline, CDR1 LGHDT and CDR2 YNNKEL (reference sequence). The CDR3 loop is CASSLAGSSTDTQYF. The CDR3 DNA reads TGTGCCAGCAGCCTAGCGGGGTCTAGCACAGATACGCAGTATTTT.

As DNA, the CDR3 is TGTGCCAGCAGCTTAGGGGGCGCAGCAGATACGCAGTATTTT. This gives the protein CASSLGGAADTQYF. The chain has TRBV7-9 and TRBJ2-3; D is possibly TRBD1 (5 bases). Germline V lookup: CDR1 SEHNR, CDR2 FQNEAQ (reference sequence). CDR3 size: 14 residues. Trimming stripped 1 base from V and 4 bases from J, with 9 bases between. Looking up the rest from reference TRBV7-9 and TRBJ2-3 gives the full variable domain: DTGVSQNPRHKITKRGQNVTFRCDPISEHNRLYWYRQTLGQGPEFLTYFQNEAQLEKSRLLSDRFSAERPKGSFSTLEIQRTEQGDSAMYLCASSLGGAADTQYFGPGTRLTVL.

The rearrangement joins TRBV9 to TRBJ2-1; 11 nucleotides line up with TRBD2. Trimming cost V 0 bases and J 9 bases; bases outside gene matches: 5. The V gene's germline CDR1 is SGDLS and CDR2 YYNGEE. CDR3 length equals 15 residues. The CDR3 coding sequence is TGTGCCAGCAGCGTAGATAGCGGGGGGGTTTTTGAGCAGTTCTTC. Amino acid sequence: CASSVDSGGVFEQFF.

V and J are TRBV5-4 and TRBJ1-3; 10 bases are a match to TRBD1. V shed 4 bases and J 3 bases; nucleotides not matched to a gene: 7. Germline CDR1 SGHNT, CDR2 YYREEE (reference sequence). The CDR3 covers 16 residues. The CDR3 here is CASSADRGPGGNTIYF. The DNA for the CDR3 is TGTGCCAGCAGCGCAGACAGGGGGCCCGGTGGAAACACCATATATTTT.

The chain is built from TRBV3-1 (or the pseudogene TRBV3-2) and TRBJ1-1; no definite D call. Germline CDR1 is LGHDT and CDR2 is YNNKEL (reference sequence). The CDR3 is 12 residues long. V was trimmed by 1 base and J by 10 bases, leaving 10 bases between them. CDR3 amino acids: CASSQASGVAFF. In DNA, the CDR3 is TGTGCCAGCAGCCAAGCCTCCGGTGTAGCTTTCTTT.

V and J are TRBV5-1 and TRBJ1-4; 7 nucleotides agree with TRBD1. Germline V gives CDR1 SGHRS, CDR2 YFSETQ. J was trimmed by 7 bases and V by 3 bases; bases with no gene match: 6. This CDR3 is 14 amino acids long. The CDR3 region has the DNA TGCGCCAGCAGCTCCAACAGGGGTGGTGAAAAACTGTTTTTT. Protein: CASSSNRGGEKLFF.

This chain uses TRBV11-3 with TRBJ2-7, with a possible D match to TRBD2 (6 bases). CDR1 is SGHNT and CDR2 is YENEEA in the germline V gene. V lost 1 base and J lost 2, with 9 bases in between. The CDR3 is 14 amino acids. CDR3 sequence (DNA): TGTGCCAGCAGCTTAGCCGGGGGACCCTACGAGCAGTACTTC. This codes for CASSLAGGPYEQYF.

The gene calls are TRBV10-3 and TRBJ1-2; D may be TRBD1 (5 bases). Trimming removed 7 bases from V and 6 bases from J, with 18 bases in between. This CDR3 comprises 14 residues. Germline assignment: CDR1 ENHRY and CDR2 SYGVKD. Written as DNA, the CDR3 is TGTGCCATCATGGATCCAGGGTTTCACCATGGCTACACCTTC. Translation gives CAIMDPGFHHGYTF.

The chain combines TRBV5-1 with TRBJ1-1, with 11 positions matching TRBD1. V trimming: 4 bases; J trimming: 7 bases; junction bases outside the gene matches: 6. Germline V gene data show CDR1 as SGHRS and CDR2 as YFSETQ. This CDR3 has 14 residues. The DNA of the CDR3 is TGCGCCAGCAGCAGCGGACAGGGGGCCGATGAAGCTTTCTTT. Its protein product is CASSSGQGADEAFF.

CDR3 coding DNA: TGTGCCAGCAGTCACTCCCGGACAGGGATGAACACTGAAGCTTTCTTT. Translated: CASSHSRTGMNTEAFF. The chain links TRBV5-4 to TRBJ1-1; 8 bases match TRBD1. V gave up 5 bases and J gave up 0 bases; unmatched junction bases: 9. CDR3 length: 16 residues. CDR1 is SGHNT, CDR2 YYREEE, per germline (reference sequence).

The V gene is TRBV11-2, the J gene TRBJ2-1, with TRBD2 matching over 8 bases. There are 15 residues in the CDR3. Germline loops: CDR1 SGHAT, CDR2 FQNNGV. J gave up 5 bases and V 2 bases, and 5 bases lay outside the gene matches. CDR3 nucleotide sequence: TGTGCCAGCAGCTTAATGTGGACTAGCAACAATGAGCAGTTCTTC. As protein: CASSLMWTSNNEQFF.

CDR3 sequence (DNA): TGTGCCAGCAGCTCAGGCAGCCTACCCATGAACACTGAAGCTTTCTTT. It is translated as CASSSGSLPMNTEAFF. The genes are TRBV9 and TRBJ1-1; D is unresolved. Germline lookup yields CDR1 SGDLS and CDR2 YYNGEE. The CDR3 is made up of 16 amino acids. Trimming removed 4 bases at V and 0 bases at J, with 16 bases between. Full variable domain (remainder filled in from reference TRBV9 and TRBJ1-1): DSGVTQTPKHLITATGQRVTLRCSPRSGDLSVYWYQQSLDQGLQFLIQYYNGEERAKGNILERFSAQQFPDLHSELNLSSLELGDSALYFCASSSGSLPMNTEAFFGQGTRLTVV.